This T cell receptor beta chain was observed in a study of shared clonotypes between healthy human individuals. Background on the study: Researchers assigned three CD4 naive, three CD4 memory, two CD8 naive and one CD8 memory plate to each donor.

Clones were sequenced by immunoSEQ multiplex PCR, and TCRdb holds only the in-frame ones, with some missing. The table has hundreds of thousands of clones, 95% to 97% seen once. From germline, CDR1 is SGDLS and CDR2 YYNGEE. The CDR3 has 20 residues. Unmatched junction bases numbered 14, after V lost 2 bases and J lost 0 bases. This rearrangement joins TRBV9 to TRBJ2-3; 11 bases map to TRBD2. The receptor was derived from a woman aged 25 to 39 in good health. Sequencing was performed on naive CD4+ T cells sorted from blood. This sample's subset: CD45RA+ positively selected. The CDR3 reads CASSVARSWTSGPSTDTQYF. The CDR3, as DNA: TGTGCCAGCAGCGTCGCCCGCTCGTGGACTAGCGGGCCTAGCACAGATACGCAGTATTTT.